Listed here are 27 T cell receptor beta chains from one sample, sequenced in a study of blood T cell repertoires in COVID-19. Using immunoSEQ multiplex PCR, the repertoire was profiled, and TCRdb retains in-frame clones only, with some absent. Of approximately 280,000 clones in the sample, around 90% were seen once. The specimen was peripheral blood. The receptor source for this set is a middle-aged man with acute or convalescent COVID-19.

The rearrangement joins TRBV9 to TRBJ1-5, with 8 bases lining up with TRBD1. Trimming at V came to 4 bases and at J to 3 bases, leaving 3 bases not matched to a gene. Germline V gives CDR1 SGDLS, CDR2 YYNGEE. CDR3 length equals 14 residues. CDR3 amino acids: CASSRTGNNQPQHF. Here the CDR3 DNA reads TGTGCCAGCAGCCGGACAGGGAACAATCAGCCCCAGCATTTT.

The chain recombines TRBV10-3 with TRBJ2-5; 11 bases match TRBD2. V was pared by 10 bases and J by 0 bases, with 7 bases of the junction left unmatched. Germline CDR1 is ENHRY and CDR2 is SYGVKD. The length of the CDR3 is 15 residues. Here the CDR3 DNA reads TGTGCCACCCCTCCGGGACTAGCGGACCAAGAGACCCAGTACTTC. Translated, it gives CATPPGLADQETQYF.

The rearrangement joins TRBV6-6 to TRBJ2-7; D possibly corresponds to TRBD2 (5 bases). The CDR3 contains 13 residues. V was pared by 7 bases and J by 3 bases, with 13 bases between. Germline V gene data show CDR1 as MNHNY and CDR2 as SVGAGI (reference sequence). CDR3 residues: CASTLPGNYEQYF. The CDR3 DNA reads TGTGCCAGCACCCTCCCCGGGAACTACGAGCAGTACTTC.

CDR3 nucleotide sequence: TGTGCCACCCGGACAGGGCGGGGGTCAGATACGCAGTATTTT. It specifies CATRTGRGSDTQYF. The chain is built from TRBV2 and TRBJ2-3, with TRBD1 as a possible D gene (8 bases). The V gene's germline CDR1 is SNHLY and CDR2 FYNNEI. V lost 10 bases, J lost 4 bases, and 18 bases lay in between. The CDR3 length is 14 residues.

V usage is TRBV9 and J usage is TRBJ2-2; D gene unclear. With 1 base removed from V and 2 bases from J, the gap between germline ends came to 12 bases. The CDR3 is made up of 16 amino acids. Germline CDR1 SGDLS, CDR2 YYNGEE. The CDR3 loop reads CASSVKDITNTGELFF. The CDR3 region has the DNA TGTGCCAGCAGCGTAAAAGACATTACCAACACCGGGGAGCTGTTTTTT.

The chain carries TRBV9 and TRBJ1-3; D call uncertain. Germline CDR1 and CDR2: SGDLS and YYNGEE. The CDR3 is 17 residues long. Trimming took 0 bases from V and 2 from J, leaving 15 bases between them. CDR3 residues: CASSVASEGAPGNTIYF. The CDR3 coding sequence is TGTGCCAGCAGCGTAGCTTCGGAAGGAGCGCCTGGAAACACCATATATTTT.

J is TRBJ1-1 and V is TRBV7-9; 7 nucleotides line up with TRBD1. This CDR3 region has 14 residues. Germline-derived CDR1 and CDR2 are SEHNR and FQNEAQ (reference sequence). V lost 1 base to trimming and J lost 4 bases; unmatched junction nucleotides: 3. The CDR3: CASSLGRGITEAFF. The DNA for the CDR3 is TGTGCCAGCAGCTTAGGCAGGGGGATCACTGAAGCTTTCTTT.

V usage is TRBV19 and J usage is TRBJ1-1; 7 bases are a match to TRBD1. The CDR3 covers 16 residues. From germline, CDR1 is LNHDA and CDR2 SQIVND (reference sequence). V was pared by 6 bases and J by 1 base, with 11 bases of the junction left unmatched. CDR3 in DNA: TGTGCCAGTAGCCCTAACCCCGGGACAGCGAACACTGAAGCTTTCTTT. Its translation is CASSPNPGTANTEAFF.

Written as DNA, the CDR3 is TGTGCCAGCAGTTACGGGGCCGGGCCTTACAATGAGCAGTTCTTC. Its translation: CASSYGAGPYNEQFF. V usage is TRBV6-5 and J usage is TRBJ2-1, with a weak D call TRBD1 (5 bases). The V gene lost 2 bases and the J gene lost 4 bases, with 12 bases spanning the gap. Per the germline V gene, CDR1 is MNHEY and CDR2 is SVGAGI. The CDR3 length is 15 residues.

The chain recombines TRBV18 with TRBJ1-4, with 9 nucleotides matching TRBD1. The CDR3 is 14 amino acids. The junction had 3 bases not matched to a gene; V was cut back by 2 bases and J by 8 bases. The germline V gene has CDR1 KGHSH and CDR2 LQKENI. The CDR3 spells CASSPGTGTEKLFF. The DNA for the CDR3 is TGTGCCAGCTCACCAGGGACAGGGACCGAAAAACTGTTTTTT.

The chain combines TRBV11-2 with TRBJ2-7; D perhaps matches TRBD1 (6 bases). There are 15 residues in the CDR3. Germline values: CDR1 SGHAT, CDR2 FQNNGV. V was clipped by 7 bases and J by 6 bases, with 22 bases between them. The CDR3 DNA sequence: TGTGCCAGCACCCCCCTGGGGCAGGGGAGAGGCGAGCAGTACTTC. Residues: CASTPLGQGRGEQYF.

The chain uses TRBV2 and TRBJ2-5; 14 positions agree with TRBD2. The CDR3 has 16 amino acids. The germline V gene has CDR1 SNHLY and CDR2 FYNNEI. V lost 4 bases, J lost 5 bases, and 6 bases stayed unmatched. CDR3 region: CASSAGTSGGGETQYF. In DNA form, the CDR3 reads TGTGCCAGCAGTGCCGGGACTAGCGGGGGAGGCGAGACCCAGTACTTC.

This clone was counted between two and nine times. The chain is built from TRBV2 and TRBJ1-6, with D unresolved. The CDR3 extends over 17 amino acids. V was shortened by 6 bases and J by 1 base, with 16 bases between the two germline ends. Per the germline V gene, CDR1 is SNHLY and CDR2 is FYNNEI. CDR3 residues: CASSPRRLASYNSPLHF. For the CDR3, the DNA is TGTGCCAGCAGCCCACGTAGATTAGCGTCCTATAATTCACCCCTCCACTTT.

The chain uses TRBV9 and TRBJ2-1; 9 bases are shared with TRBD1. The length of the CDR3 is 16 residues. The V and J ends lost 2 bases and 8 bases, in that order; junction bases with no gene match: 11. The germline gives CDR1 SGDLS, CDR2 YYNGEE. CDR3 bases: TGTGCCAGCAGCGTTTCCGGGACAGGGCTATCCGATGAGCAGTTCTTC. Its translation is CASSVSGTGLSDEQFF.

The chain joins TRBV6-5 to TRBJ1-2; 9 nucleotides match TRBD1. V trimming: 5 bases; J trimming: 8 bases; junction bases outside the gene matches: 6. The CDR3 sequence is 13 residues long. Germline CDR1 and CDR2: MNHEY and SVGAGI. The CDR3, as DNA: TGTGCCAGCAGTCTAGACAGGGGGGAAGGCTACACCTTC. Its translation is CASSLDRGEGYTF.

The V gene is TRBV2, the J gene TRBJ2-7; TRBD1 aligns across 7 bases. V trimming: 6 bases; J trimming: 2 bases; junction bases outside the gene matches: 10. The length of the CDR3 is 15 residues. Germline V CDR1 and CDR2: SNHLY, FYNNEI. As DNA, the CDR3 is TGTGCCAGCAGGGCCACAGGGGAAACCACCTACGAGCAGTACTTC. This translates into CASRATGETTYEQYF.

The chain is built from TRBV2 and TRBJ2-2, with TRBD2 matching 7 bases. Germline trimming cut 7 bases from V and 5 bases from J; bases unmatched to any gene: 13. The CDR3 consists of 16 residues. CDR1 is SNHLY and CDR2 is FYNNEI in the germline V gene. Here the CDR3 DNA reads TGTGCCAGCATCCCTCCGCCGACTAGCCGTACCGGGGAGCTGTTTTTT. This encodes CASIPPPTSRTGELFF.

The chain carries TRBV5-1 and TRBJ2-7, with 7 bases lining up with TRBD2. This CDR3 region has 14 residues. Germline V gene data show CDR1 as SGHRS and CDR2 as YFSETQ. V gave up 4 bases and J gave up 2 bases; unmatched junction bases: 6. CDR3 in amino acids: CASSGRGTTYEQYF. The CDR3 DNA reads as TGCGCCAGCAGCGGGCGGGGGACCACCTACGAGCAGTACTTC.

The chain links TRBV5-1 to TRBJ2-1; 7 bases agree with TRBD2. This CDR3 is built from 14 residues. J lost 8 bases, V lost 0 bases, and 5 bases had no gene match. In germline, CDR1 is SGHRS, CDR2 YFSETQ. CDR3: CASSLGLANDEQFF. The CDR3 DNA sequence: TGCGCCAGCAGCTTGGGACTAGCTAACGATGAGCAGTTCTTC.

The chain carries TRBV5-4 and TRBJ2-3; 10 bases are a match to TRBD2. J gave up 6 bases and V 7 bases, and 8 bases lay outside the gene matches. Germline V lookup: CDR1 SGHNT, CDR2 YYREEE (reference sequence). There are 14 residues in the CDR3. The CDR3 loop is CASFPGTSEDTQYF. The CDR3 DNA reads as TGTGCCAGCTTCCCCGGGACTAGCGAGGATACGCAGTATTTT.

This sequence joins TRBV30 and TRBJ2-6; 15 bases line up with TRBD2. Trimming took 3 bases from V and 2 from J; bases not matched to a gene: 5. The CDR3 is 18 amino acids. Per the germline V gene, CDR1 is GTSNPN and CDR2 is SVGIG (reference sequence). This chain's CDR3 is CAWRGLAGGTPGANVLTF. CDR3 bases: TGTGCCTGGAGAGGACTAGCGGGGGGGACTCCTGGGGCCAACGTCCTGACTTTC.

The chain links TRBV19 to TRBJ2-2, with a weak D call TRBD2 (6 bases). The V end lost 4 bases, the J end lost 1 base, and 13 bases lay between the germline ends. The CDR3 covers 16 residues. Germline V gives CDR1 LNHDA, CDR2 SQIVND (reference sequence). CDR3: CASSTPAGGNTGELFF. The CDR3, as DNA: TGTGCCAGTAGTACCCCTGCCGGGGGGAACACCGGGGAGCTGTTTTTT.

The chain joins TRBV27 to TRBJ2-7; 9 nucleotides match TRBD1. This CDR3 region has 15 residues. V gave up 0 bases and J gave up 6 bases; unmatched junction bases: 6. Germline values: CDR1 MNHEY, CDR2 SMNVEV (reference sequence). The CDR3 coding sequence is TGTGCCAGCAGTTTATCGGGACAGGGAAGGGGCGAGCAGTACTTC. Its protein is CASSLSGQGRGEQYF.

DNA for the CDR3: TGTGCCAGCAGCGCCCCGGGAGCCTTGAACACCGGGGAGCTGTTTTTT. This encodes CASSAPGALNTGELFF. This chain joins TRBV9 and TRBJ2-2; D may be TRBD2 (6 bases). CDR1 and CDR2 (germline): SGDLS, YYNGEE. This CDR3 is built from 16 residues. Deletions cut 3 bases from V and 1 base from J, with 13 bases between.

V is TRBV20-1 and J is TRBJ1-1; D not certain. Between the trimmed V and J ends, which lost 3 bases and 2 bases, there was a span of 10 bases. The V gene's germline CDR1 is DFQATT and CDR2 SNEGSKA (reference sequence). There are 13 residues in the CDR3. CDR3 loop: CSASKAGNTEAFF. The CDR3 bases are TGCAGTGCTAGTAAGGCAGGTAACACTGAAGCTTTCTTT.

The rearrangement links TRBV27 to TRBJ1-6; TRBD1 agrees at 10 bases. J gave up 7 bases and V 6 bases, and 9 bases lay outside the gene matches. Germline V lookup: CDR1 MNHEY, CDR2 SMNVEV (reference sequence). This CDR3 is 16 amino acids long. The CDR3 loop reads CASSPDRGQWNSPLHF. CDR3 sequence (DNA): TGTGCCAGCAGCCCCGACAGGGGGCAATGGAATTCACCCCTCCACTTT.

CDR3 nucleotide sequence: TGCGCCAGCAACTACGGGACTGAAGCTTTCTTT. Translation: CASNYGTEAFF. V is TRBV4-1 and J is TRBJ1-1; no clear D. Germline CDR1 MGHRA, CDR2 YSYEKL. The CDR3 extends over 11 amino acids. Trimming pared 7 bases from V and 5 bases from J, leaving 8 bases between.